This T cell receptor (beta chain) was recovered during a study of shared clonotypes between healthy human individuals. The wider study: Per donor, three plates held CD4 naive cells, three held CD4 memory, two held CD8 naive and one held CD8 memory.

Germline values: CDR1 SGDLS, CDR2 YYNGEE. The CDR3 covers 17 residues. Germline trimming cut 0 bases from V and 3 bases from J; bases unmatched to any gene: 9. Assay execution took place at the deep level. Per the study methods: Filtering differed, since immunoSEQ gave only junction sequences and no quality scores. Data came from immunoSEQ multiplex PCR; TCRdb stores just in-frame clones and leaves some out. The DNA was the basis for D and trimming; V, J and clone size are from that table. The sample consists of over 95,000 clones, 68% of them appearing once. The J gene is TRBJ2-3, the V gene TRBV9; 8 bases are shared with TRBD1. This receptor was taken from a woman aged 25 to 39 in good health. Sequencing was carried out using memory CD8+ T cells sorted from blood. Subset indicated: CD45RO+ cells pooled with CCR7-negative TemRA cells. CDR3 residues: CASSVGLWGTGTDTQYF. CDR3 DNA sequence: TGTGCCAGCAGCGTAGGGCTTTGGGGGACAGGTACAGATACGCAGTATTTT.